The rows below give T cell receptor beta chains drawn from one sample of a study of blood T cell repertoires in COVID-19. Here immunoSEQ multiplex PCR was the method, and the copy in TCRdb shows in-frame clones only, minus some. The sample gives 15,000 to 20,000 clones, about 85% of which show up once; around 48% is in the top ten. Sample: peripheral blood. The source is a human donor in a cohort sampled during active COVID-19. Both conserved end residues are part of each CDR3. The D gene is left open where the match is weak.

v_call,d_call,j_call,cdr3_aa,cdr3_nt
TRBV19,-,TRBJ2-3,CASSIRDTQYF,TGTGCCAGTAGTATTAGAGATACGCAGTATTTT
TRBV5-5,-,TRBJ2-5,CASSFNSETQYF,TGTGCCAGCAGCTTTAATTCTGAGACCCAGTACTTC
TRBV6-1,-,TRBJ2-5,CASSENWGQGETQYF,TGTGCCAGCAGTGAAAATTGGGGCCAAGGGGAGACCCAGTACTTC
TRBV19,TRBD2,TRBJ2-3,CASSTTSASTDTQYF,TGTGCCAGTAGTACAACTAGCGCCAGCACAGATACGCAGTATTTT
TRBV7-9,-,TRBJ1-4,CASRWDINEKLFF,TGTGCCAGCAGATGGGACATAAATGAAAAACTGTTTTTT
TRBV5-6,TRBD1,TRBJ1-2,CASSLGTDDYTF,TGTGCCAGCAGCTTAGGGACAGACGACTACACCTTC
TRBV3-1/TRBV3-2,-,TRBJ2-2,CASSPVAGTGELFF,TGTGCCAGCAGCCCCGTGGCAGGGACCGGGGAGCTGTTTTTT
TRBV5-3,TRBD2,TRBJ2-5,CARSTDVNRPGGGTQYF,TGTGCCAGAAGCACCGATGTTAATAGACCCGGCGGGGGGACCCAGTACTTC
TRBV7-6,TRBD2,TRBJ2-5,CASSLIPAGYQETQYF,TGTGCCAGCAGCTTAATTCCAGCGGGGTACCAAGAGACCCAGTACTTC
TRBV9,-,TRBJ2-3,CASSVVHYKADTQYF,TGTGCCAGCAGCGTAGTTCACTATAAGGCAGATACGCAGTATTTT
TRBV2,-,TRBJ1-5,CASSAVGGNQPQHF,TGTGCCAGTAGTGCGGTGGGGGGAAATCAGCCCCAGCATTTT
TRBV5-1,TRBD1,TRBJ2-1,CASSLGGQGAYNEQFF,TGCGCCAGCAGCTTGGGTGGCCAGGGGGCCTACAATGAGCAGTTCTTC
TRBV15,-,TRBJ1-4,CATSPGATNEKLFF,TGTGCCACCAGCCCAGGGGCGACTAATGAAAAACTGTTTTTT
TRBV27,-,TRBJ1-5,CASSDSYNQPQHF,TGTGCCAGCAGTGACTCCTACAATCAGCCCCAGCATTTT
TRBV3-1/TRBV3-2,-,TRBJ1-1,CASSQDFLGGGTEAFF,TGTGCCAGCAGCCAAGATTTCCTAGGGGGGGGCACTGAAGCTTTCTTT
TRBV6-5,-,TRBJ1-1,CASSYRRLNTEAFF,TGTGCCAGCAGTTACCGCAGGCTGAACACTGAAGCTTTCTTT
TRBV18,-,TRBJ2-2,CASSPRGGPITGELFF,TGTGCCAGCTCACCAAGAGGGGGTCCGATCACCGGGGAGCTGTTTTTT
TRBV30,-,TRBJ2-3,CAWREGVGTDTQYF,TGTGCCTGGAGGGAGGGAGTGGGTACAGATACGCAGTATTTT
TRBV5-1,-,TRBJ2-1,CASSLGQSSYNEQFF,TGCGCCAGCAGCTTGGGACAGAGCTCCTACAATGAGCAGTTCTTC
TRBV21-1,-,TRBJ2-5,CASSTGRIQRPQETQYF,TGTGCCAGCAGCACAGGTAGGATCCAGCGGCCCCAAGAGACCCAGTACTTC
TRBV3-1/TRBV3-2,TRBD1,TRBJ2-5,CASSQAYRGEETQYF,TGTGCCAGCAGCCAAGCTTACAGGGGAGAAGAGACCCAGTACTTC
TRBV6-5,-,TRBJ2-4,CASSTGRAKNIQYF,TGTGCCAGCAGTACCGGCAGGGCCAAAAACATTCAGTACTTC
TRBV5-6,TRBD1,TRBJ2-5,CASSLGRGQGAGETQYF,TGTGCCAGCAGCTTGGGGAGGGGACAGGGGGCCGGGGAGACCCAGTACTTC
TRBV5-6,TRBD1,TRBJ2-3,CAAGTGGDTQYF,TGTGCCGCGGGGACAGGGGGCGATACGCAGTATTTT
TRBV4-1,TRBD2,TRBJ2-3,CASSGGVVMDTQYF,TGCGCCAGCAGCGGGGGGGTCGTGATGGATACGCAGTATTTT
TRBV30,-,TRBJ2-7,CAWSPGVFPYEQYF,TGTGCCTGGAGTCCAGGGGTTTTCCCCTACGAGCAGTACTTC